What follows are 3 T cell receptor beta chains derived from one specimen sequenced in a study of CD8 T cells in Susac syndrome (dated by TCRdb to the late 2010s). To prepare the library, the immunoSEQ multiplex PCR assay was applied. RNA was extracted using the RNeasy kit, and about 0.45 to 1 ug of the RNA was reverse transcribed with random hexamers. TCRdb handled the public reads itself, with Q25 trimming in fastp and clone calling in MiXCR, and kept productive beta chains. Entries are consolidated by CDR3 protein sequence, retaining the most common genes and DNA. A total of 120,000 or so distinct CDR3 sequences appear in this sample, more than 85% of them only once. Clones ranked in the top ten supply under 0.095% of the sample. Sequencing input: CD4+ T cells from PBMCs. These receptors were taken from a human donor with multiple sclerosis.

In DNA form, the CDR3 reads TGTGCCAGCAGCCAAGAATGGGGATGGAGCCTCCACTTT. It is translated as CASSQEWGWSLHF. The V gene is TRBV3-1, the J gene TRBJ1-6; D gene ambiguous. V was shortened by 0 bases and J by 15 bases, with 12 bases between the two germline ends. This CDR3 spans 13 amino acids. CDR1 is LGHDT, CDR2 YNNKEL, per germline (reference sequence).

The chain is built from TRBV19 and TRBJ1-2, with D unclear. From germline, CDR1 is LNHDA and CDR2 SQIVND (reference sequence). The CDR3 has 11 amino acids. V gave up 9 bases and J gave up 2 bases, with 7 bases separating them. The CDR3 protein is CASQLNYGYTF. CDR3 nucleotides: TGTGCCAGCCAACTAAACTATGGCTACACCTTC.

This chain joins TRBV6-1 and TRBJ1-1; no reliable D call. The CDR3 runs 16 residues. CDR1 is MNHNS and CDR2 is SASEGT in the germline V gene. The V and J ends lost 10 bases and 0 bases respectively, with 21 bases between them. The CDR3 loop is CATRGPTSRLNTEAFF. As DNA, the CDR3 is TGTGCCACTCGGGGTCCGACGTCCCGCTTGAACACTGAAGCTTTCTTT.